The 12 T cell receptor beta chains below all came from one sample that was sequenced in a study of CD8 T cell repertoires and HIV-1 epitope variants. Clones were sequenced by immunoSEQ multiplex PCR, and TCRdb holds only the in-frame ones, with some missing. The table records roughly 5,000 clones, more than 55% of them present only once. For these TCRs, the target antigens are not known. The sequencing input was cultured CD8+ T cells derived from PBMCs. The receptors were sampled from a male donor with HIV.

The CDR3 nucleotides are TGCAGCGTCATGGGAGGGACAGGGGAGAATGAGCAGTTCTTC. Protein sequence: CSVMGGTGENEQFF. The chain carries TRBV29-1 and TRBJ2-1; 10 nucleotides align to TRBD1. The CDR3 sequence is 14 residues long. CDR1 and CDR2 from the germline V gene are SQVTM and ANQGSEA. V dropped 6 bases and J dropped 7; count of bases not matched to a gene: 9.

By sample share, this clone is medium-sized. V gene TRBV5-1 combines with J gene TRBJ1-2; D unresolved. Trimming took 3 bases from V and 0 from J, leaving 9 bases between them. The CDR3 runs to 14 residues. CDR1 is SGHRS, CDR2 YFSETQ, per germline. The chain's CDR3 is CASSSQETNYGYTF. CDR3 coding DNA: TGCGCCAGCAGCTCGCAGGAGACTAACTATGGCTACACCTTC.

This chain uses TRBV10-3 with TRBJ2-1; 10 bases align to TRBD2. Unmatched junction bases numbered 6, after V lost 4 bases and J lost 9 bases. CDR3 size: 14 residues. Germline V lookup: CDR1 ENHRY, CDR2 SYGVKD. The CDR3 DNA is TGTGCCATCAGTGGGACTAGCGGATCAGGTGAGCAGTTCTTC. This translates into CAISGTSGSGEQFF.

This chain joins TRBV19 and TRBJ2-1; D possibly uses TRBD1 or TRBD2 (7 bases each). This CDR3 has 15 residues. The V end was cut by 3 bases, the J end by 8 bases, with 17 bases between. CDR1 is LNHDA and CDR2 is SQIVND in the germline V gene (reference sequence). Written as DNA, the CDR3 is TGTGCCAGTAGTATGGGAGGGGGCCCCTCGGATGAGCAGTTCTTC. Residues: CASSMGGGPSDEQFF.

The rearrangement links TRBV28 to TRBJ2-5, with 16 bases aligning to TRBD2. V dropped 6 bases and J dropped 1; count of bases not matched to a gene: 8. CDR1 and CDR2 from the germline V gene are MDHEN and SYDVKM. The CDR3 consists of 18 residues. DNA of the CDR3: TGTGCCAGCAGCTTAGGGACTAGCGGGGGGGGCCTCCAAGAGACCCAGTACTTC. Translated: CASSLGTSGGGLQETQYF.

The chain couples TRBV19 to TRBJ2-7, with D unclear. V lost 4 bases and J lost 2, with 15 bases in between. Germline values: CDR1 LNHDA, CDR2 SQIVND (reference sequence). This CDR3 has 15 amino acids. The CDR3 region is CASSTGPTRTYEQYF. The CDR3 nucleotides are TGTGCCAGTAGTACAGGACCCACCCGAACCTACGAGCAGTACTTC.

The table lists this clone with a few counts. This CDR3 is CATRAGANVLTF. As DNA, the CDR3 is TGTGCCACCCGGGCTGGGGCCAACGTCCTGACTTTC. The rearrangement uses TRBV6-5 and TRBJ2-6; the D is unclear. This CDR3 has 12 amino acids. The V and J ends lost 10 bases and 2 bases respectively, with 6 bases between them. Germline CDR1 and CDR2: MNHEY and SVGAGI.

CDR3 protein: CASSYGLLYEQYF. The CDR3, as DNA: TGTGCCAGCAGTTACGGGCTCCTCTACGAGCAGTACTTC. The genes are TRBV6-5 and TRBJ2-7; D unclear. The CDR3 totals 13 residues. Germline-derived CDR1 and CDR2 are MNHEY and SVGAGI. V lost 2 bases and J lost 3, with 8 bases in between.

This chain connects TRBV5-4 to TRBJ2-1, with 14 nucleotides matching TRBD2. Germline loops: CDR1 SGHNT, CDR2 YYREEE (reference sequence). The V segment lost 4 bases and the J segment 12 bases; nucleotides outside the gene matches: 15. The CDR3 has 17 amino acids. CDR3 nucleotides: TGTGCCAGCAGCCAAGAGGGGGGGACTAGCGGGAGCATCCGGCAGTTCTTC. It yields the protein CASSQEGGTSGSIRQFF.

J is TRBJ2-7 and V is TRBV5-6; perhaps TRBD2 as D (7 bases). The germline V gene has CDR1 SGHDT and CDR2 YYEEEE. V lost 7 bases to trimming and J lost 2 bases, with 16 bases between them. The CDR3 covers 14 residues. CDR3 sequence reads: CASGGGGATYEQYF. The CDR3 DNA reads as TGTGCCAGCGGCGGGGGCGGAGCCACCTACGAGCAGTACTTC.

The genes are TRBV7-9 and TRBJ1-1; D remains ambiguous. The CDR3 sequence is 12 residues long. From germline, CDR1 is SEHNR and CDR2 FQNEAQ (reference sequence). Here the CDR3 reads CVGQFMNTEAFF. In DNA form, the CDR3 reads TGTGTAGGGCAGTTCATGAACACTGAAGCTTTCTTT.

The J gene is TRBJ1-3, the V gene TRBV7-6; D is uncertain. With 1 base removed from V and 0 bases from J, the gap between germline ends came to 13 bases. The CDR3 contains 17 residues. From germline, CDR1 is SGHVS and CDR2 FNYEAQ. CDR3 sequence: CASSLGVAVGSGNTIYF. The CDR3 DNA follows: TGTGCCAGCAGCTTAGGGGTGGCGGTTGGCTCTGGAAACACCATATATTTT.